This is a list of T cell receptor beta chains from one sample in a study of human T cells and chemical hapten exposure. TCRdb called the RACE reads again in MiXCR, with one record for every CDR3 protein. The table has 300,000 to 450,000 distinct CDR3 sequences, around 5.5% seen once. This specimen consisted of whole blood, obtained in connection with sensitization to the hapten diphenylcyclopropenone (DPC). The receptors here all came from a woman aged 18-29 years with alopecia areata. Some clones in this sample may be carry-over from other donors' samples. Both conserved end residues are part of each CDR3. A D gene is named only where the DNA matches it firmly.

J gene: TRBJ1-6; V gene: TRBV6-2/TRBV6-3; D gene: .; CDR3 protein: CASTNNSPLHF
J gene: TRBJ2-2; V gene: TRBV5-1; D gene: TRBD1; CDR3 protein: CASSRTGTGELFF
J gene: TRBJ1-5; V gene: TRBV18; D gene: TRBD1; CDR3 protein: CASSPGQGGLQPQHF
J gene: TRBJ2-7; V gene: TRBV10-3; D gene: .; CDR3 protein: CAISESGSYEQYF
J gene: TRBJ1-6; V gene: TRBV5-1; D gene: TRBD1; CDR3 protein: CASSPVGTANSPLHF
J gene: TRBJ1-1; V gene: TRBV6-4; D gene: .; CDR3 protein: CASSVGGTNTEAFF
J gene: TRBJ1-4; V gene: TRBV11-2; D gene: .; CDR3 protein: CASSLDGGAWEKLFF
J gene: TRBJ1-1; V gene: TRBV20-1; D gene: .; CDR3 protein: CSARGPPGNTEAFF
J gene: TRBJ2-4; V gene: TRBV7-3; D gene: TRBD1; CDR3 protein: CASSLTARGQGNDIQYF
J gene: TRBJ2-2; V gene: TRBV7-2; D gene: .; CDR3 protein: CASSFGREDTGELFF
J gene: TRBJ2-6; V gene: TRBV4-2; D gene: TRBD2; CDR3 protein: CASSQEGLAGGPGANVLTF
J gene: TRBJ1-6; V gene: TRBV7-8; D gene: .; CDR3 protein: CASSLGFWNSPLHF